Below, 27 T cell receptor beta chains from the same sample are listed, as sequenced in a study of control samples from healthy donors and cancer patients. Sequencing used immunoSEQ multiplex PCR; TCRdb keeps in-frame clones, though not all of them. The sample carries roughly 150,000 clones, 80% to 90% recorded once. What was sequenced was blood. These receptors were obtained from a man aged 18 to 35 in good health.

The V and J genes are TRBV7-9 and TRBJ2-1; 7 nucleotides agree with TRBD2. V gave up 0 bases and J gave up 0 bases; unmatched junction bases: 5. This CDR3 contains 17 residues. Germline V lookup: CDR1 SEHNR, CDR2 FQNEAQ (reference sequence). The CDR3 loop is CASSLAGSGGSYNEQFF. The DNA of the CDR3 is TGTGCCAGCAGCTTAGCAGGGTCGGGGGGCTCCTACAATGAGCAGTTCTTC.

This clone was detected a few times. The chain carries TRBV28 and TRBJ1-2; 10 positions match TRBD1. Germline lookup yields CDR1 MDHEN and CDR2 SYDVKM. This CDR3 has 15 residues. With 6 bases clipped from V and 5 bases from J, the junction kept 9 bases outside the gene matches. CDR3 DNA sequence: TGTGCCAGCAGGGGGACAGGGGATGTGGGGTATGGCTACACCTTC. Translation gives CASRGTGDVGYGYTF.

The rearrangement uses TRBV5-1 and TRBJ2-7, with D possibly matching TRBD1 (6 bases). Germline V gives CDR1 SGHRS, CDR2 YFSETQ. Trimming took off 0 bases at V and 7 bases at J, with 20 bases between the two ends. The CDR3 has 16 residues. CDR3 nucleotides: TGCGCCAGCAGCTTGGGACGGTACAGGGATTTAGGTGAGCAGTACTTC. Protein product: CASSLGRYRDLGEQYF.

The V and J genes are TRBV13 and TRBJ1-2; no reliable D call. This CDR3 has 12 amino acids. Germline V gene lookup returns CDR1 PRHDT and CDR2 FYEKMQ (reference sequence). V lost 0 bases and J 8 bases, leaving 7 bases between the germline ends. CDR3 region: CASSLGRAGYTF. DNA of the CDR3: TGTGCCAGCAGCTTAGGCCGGGCGGGCTACACCTTC.

The chain joins TRBV5-8 to TRBJ1-4; D is perhaps TRBD1 (6 bases). The V end was cut by 0 bases, the J end by 4 bases, with 16 bases between. From germline, CDR1 is SGHTS and CDR2 YDEGEE. This CDR3 has 17 amino acids. Here the CDR3 reads CASSLGTVSLGNEKLFF. CDR3 nucleotides: TGTGCCAGCAGCTTGGGGACAGTATCGTTGGGTAATGAAAAACTGTTTTTT.

About this clone: This specimen includes other DNA sequences encoding the same CDR3. V and J are TRBV7-2 and TRBJ2-7, with D tentatively TRBD2 (5 bases). This CDR3 has 14 residues. Per germline, CDR1 SGHTA and CDR2 FQGNSA. V was clipped by 1 base and J by 1 base, with 8 bases between them. The CDR3 DNA is TGTGCCAGCAGCTTAGATAGGGAGTCCTACGAGCAGTACTTC. Residues: CASSLDRESYEQYF.

The rearrangement links TRBV12-3 or TRBV12-4 to TRBJ1-2; D gene uncertain. This CDR3 is 13 amino acids long. V lost 4 bases to trimming and J lost 4 bases, with 10 bases between them. This CDR3 reads CASSSGRTYGYTF. CDR3 in DNA: TGTGCCAGCAGTTCCGGTAGGACCTATGGCTACACCTTC.

CDR3 protein: CASSVEGGGGYGYTF. The CDR3, as DNA: TGTGCCAGCAGCGTAGAGGGAGGGGGAGGCTATGGCTACACCTTC. V usage is TRBV9 and J usage is TRBJ1-2; D perhaps matches TRBD1 (6 bases). Trimming removed 0 bases from V and 4 bases from J, with 13 bases in between. There are 15 residues in the CDR3. Per the germline V gene, CDR1 is SGDLS and CDR2 is YYNGEE.

This chain joins TRBV6-1 and TRBJ2-3, with D perhaps matching TRBD1 (6 bases). The germline V gene encodes CDR1 MNHNS and CDR2 SASEGT. V was pared by 1 base and J by 0 bases, with 14 bases between. CDR3 length: 17 residues. The CDR3 sequence: CASSEEFAGVSTDTQYF. The CDR3 nucleotides read TGTGCCAGCAGTGAAGAATTCGCAGGGGTGAGCACAGATACGCAGTATTTT.

In the case of this clone: Other nucleotide sequences from this sample produce the same CDR3. The V call is TRBV7-9, the J call TRBJ1-1, with D tentatively TRBD1 (6 bases). V was shortened by 1 base and J by 2 bases, with 11 bases between the two germline ends. Looked up from germline, CDR1 is SEHNR and CDR2 is FQNEAQ (reference sequence). The CDR3 runs to 15 residues. CDR3 sequence (DNA): TGTGCCAGCAGCTTAGAAGGCAGGGGAAACACTGAAGCTTTCTTT. This gives the protein CASSLEGRGNTEAFF. The full variable domain, its missing parts supplied by reference TRBV7-9 and TRBJ1-1, is DTGVSQNPRHKITKRGQNVTFRCDPISEHNRLYWYRQTLGQGPEFLTYFQNEAQLEKSRLLSDRFSAERPKGSFSTLEIQRTEQGDSAMYLCASSLEGRGNTEAFFGQGTRLTVV.

The V call is TRBV5-6, the J call TRBJ2-1; 11 bases are a match to TRBD2. CDR3 length: 16 residues. V lost 4 bases and J lost 2; bases outside the gene matches: 5. Germline V CDR1 and CDR2: SGHDT, YYEEEE. The DNA of the CDR3 is TGTGCCAGCAGCCCAAAGACTAGCGGGGCCTACAATGAGCAGTTCTTC. Translation: CASSPKTSGAYNEQFF.

This chain connects TRBV7-2 to TRBJ2-2, with D possibly matching TRBD2 (5 bases). Germline V gives CDR1 SGHTA, CDR2 FQGNSA. The CDR3 is 14 amino acids. Trimming removed 2 bases from V and 6 bases from J, with 10 bases in between. The CDR3 nucleotides are TGTGCCAGCAGCTTAAGGCACGGGGCCGGGGAGCTGTTTTTT. Translation: CASSLRHGAGELFF.

The chain recombines TRBV29-1 with TRBJ2-7; D may match TRBD1 or TRBD2 (5 bases each). Germline loops: CDR1 SQVTM, CDR2 ANQGSEA. The V end lost 3 bases, the J end lost 4 bases, and 19 bases lay between the germline ends. This CDR3 comprises 15 residues. The CDR3 bases are TGCAGCGTTGAGGCCCTTCTTGAGGGGACGTACGAGCAGTACTTC. As protein: CSVEALLEGTYEQYF.

This chain joins TRBV30 and TRBJ1-3; 7 bases are shared with TRBD1. CDR3 length: 16 residues. The germline CDR1 and CDR2 sequences are GTSNPN and SVGIG (reference sequence). Trimming cost V 4 bases and J 2 bases; bases outside gene matches: 11. CDR3: CAWTRPQQGTGNTIYF. The CDR3 DNA reads TGTGCCTGGACCCGTCCCCAACAGGGGACTGGAAACACCATATATTTT.

In this sample, this clone turned up a few times. The chain has TRBV5-1 and TRBJ2-7; D unresolved. The V end was cut by 0 bases, the J end by 9 bases, with 25 bases between. The CDR3 runs 17 residues. Germline V lookup: CDR1 SGHRS, CDR2 YFSETQ. CDR3 region: CASSLEVSLKARRGQYF. The CDR3 nucleotides are TGCGCCAGCAGCTTGGAGGTTTCTCTAAAGGCGCGTCGTGGGCAGTACTTC.

This clone was picked up one time. The chain is built from TRBV6-2 or TRBV6-3 and TRBJ2-7, with D possibly being TRBD1 or TRBD2 (6 bases each). This CDR3 is 15 amino acids long. Germline V CDR1 and CDR2: MNHEY, SVGEGT. Deletions cut 2 bases from V and 3 bases from J, with 14 bases between. CDR3 nucleotide sequence: TGTGCCAGCAGTTACAGGGGGGAAGTATACTACGAGCAGTACTTC. It translates to CASSYRGEVYYEQYF.

V and J are TRBV7-9 and TRBJ2-5, with D perhaps TRBD1 or TRBD2 (6 bases each). Germline V gene lookup returns CDR1 SEHNR and CDR2 FQNEAQ (reference sequence). Trimming stripped 10 bases from V and 1 base from J, with 10 bases between. The CDR3 runs 12 residues. CDR3 in DNA: TGTGCCACTGGGGGGCTCCAAGAGACCCAGTACTTC. Translation gives CATGGLQETQYF. The whole variable domain, remainder taken from reference TRBV7-9 and TRBJ2-5, is DTGVSQNPRHKITKRGQNVTFRCDPISEHNRLYWYRQTLGQGPEFLTYFQNEAQLEKSRLLSDRFSAERPKGSFSTLEIQRTEQGDSAMYLCATGGLQETQYFGPGTRLLVL.

The chain recombines TRBV5-4 with TRBJ2-3; D gene ambiguous. CDR1 and CDR2 from the germline V gene are SGHNT and YYREEE (reference sequence). Between the trimmed V and J ends, which lost 2 bases and 1 base, there was a span of 11 bases. This CDR3 contains 15 residues. CDR3 residues: CASSLRAVRTDTQYF. CDR3 sequence (DNA): TGTGCCAGCAGCTTAAGGGCAGTACGCACAGATACGCAGTATTTT.

The chain links TRBV7-9 to TRBJ2-7; D not certain. CDR3 size: 13 residues. V dropped 0 bases and J dropped 1 base, with 4 bases sitting between them. The germline CDR1 and CDR2 sequences are SEHNR and FQNEAQ (reference sequence). In DNA, the CDR3 is TGTGCCAGCAGCTTAGCAGAGTCCTACGAGCAGTACTTC. It yields the protein CASSLAESYEQYF.

CDR3 residues: CASSLTGVHEQYF. CDR3 sequence (DNA): TGTGCCAGCAGTTTGACAGGGGTCCACGAGCAGTACTTC. The chain recombines TRBV27 with TRBJ2-7; 8 nucleotides align to TRBD1. Germline trimming cut 3 bases from V and 5 bases from J; bases unmatched to any gene: 3. Germline V gives CDR1 MNHEY, CDR2 SMNVEV (reference sequence). The CDR3 has 13 residues.

This sequence joins TRBV6-2 or TRBV6-3 and TRBJ2-7, with TRBD1 as a possible D gene (6 bases). Germline lookup yields CDR1 MNHEY and CDR2 SVGEGT. V was trimmed by 6 bases and J by 0 bases, leaving 9 bases between them. This CDR3 comprises 13 residues. The CDR3 region has the DNA TGTGCCAGCAGCGGGACATACTCCTACGAGCAGTACTTC. Translation: CASSGTYSYEQYF.

This clone was observed a single time. The chain recombines TRBV6-5 with TRBJ2-1; D unresolved. Germline assignment: CDR1 MNHEY and CDR2 SVGAGI. V lost 0 bases, J lost 10 bases, and 10 bases lay in between. The CDR3 sequence is 13 residues long. The CDR3, as DNA: TGTGCCAGCAGTTACTCGGGCCGATGGGAGCAGTTCTTC. Amino acids: CASSYSGRWEQFF.

The V gene is TRBV10-3, the J gene TRBJ1-6; 7 nucleotides agree with TRBD1. CDR1 and CDR2 (germline): ENHRY, SYGVKD. CDR3 length: 15 amino acids. Trimming removed 3 bases from V and 7 bases from J; junction bases left unmatched: 6. DNA of the CDR3: TGTGCCATCAGTGACCGGGACAGCAAAAATTCACCCCTCCACTTT. Translating gives CAISDRDSKNSPLHF.

V usage is TRBV24-1 and J usage is TRBJ1-2; D is ambiguous. Trimming left V 4 bases short and J 7 bases short, with 18 bases between. The CDR3 runs to 15 residues. The germline V gene encodes CDR1 KGHDR and CDR2 SFDVKD. The CDR3 region has the DNA TGTGCCACCAGTGAACCTCTTACCGCCGGTGGTGGCTACACCTTC. The encoded protein is CATSEPLTAGGGYTF.

The rearrangement uses TRBV24-1 and TRBJ1-2; 8 bases match TRBD1. Germline V gene data show CDR1 as KGHDR and CDR2 as SFDVKD. V lost 5 bases, J lost 8 bases, and 6 bases stayed unmatched. This CDR3 has 13 residues. CDR3 nucleotides: TGTGCCACCAGTGGCGACAGGGGTTACGGCTACACCTTC. It is translated as CATSGDRGYGYTF.

The chain links TRBV11-2 to TRBJ2-2, with a weak D call TRBD1 (5 bases). Deletions cut 9 bases from V and 0 bases from J, with 14 bases between. Germline CDR1 reads SGHAT; CDR2 reads FQNNGV. This CDR3 is built from 15 residues. The CDR3 sequence is CASPAKGTNTGELFF. The CDR3 DNA reads as TGTGCCAGTCCGGCTAAGGGGACGAACACCGGGGAGCTGTTTTTT.

This clone was recorded only once. The chain is built from TRBV6-5 and TRBJ1-2; D gene unclear. Germline V gene lookup returns CDR1 MNHEY and CDR2 SVGAGI. The CDR3 contains 12 residues. V dropped 9 bases and J dropped 2 bases, with 10 bases sitting between them. DNA for the CDR3: TGTGCCAGATTACTTCAGAACTATGGCTACACCTTC. It specifies CARLLQNYGYTF.